This note documents a single T cell receptor beta chain sequence. The sample comes from a study of T cell changes during pregnancy in multiple sclerosis. This CDR3 is 14 amino acids long. The trim removed 1 base at V and 9 bases at J, leaving 4 bases unmatched. Germline CDR1 reads MNHNS; CDR2 reads SASEGT. Clones were read by immunoSEQ multiplex PCR, and TCRdb kept only the in-frame ones, dropping some. The table lists approximately 50,000 clones, roughly 91% of them singletons. The genes are TRBV6-1 and TRBJ2-1; 9 bases line up with TRBD2. Sequenced here: CD4+ T cells from peripheral blood mononuclear cells, sampled after pregnancy. The source is a female donor in good health, enrolled as a control in a pregnancy study. The CDR3 protein is CASSEEVAGAEQFF. CDR3 nucleotides: TGTGCCAGCAGTGAAGAGGTAGCGGGGGCTGAGCAGTTCTTC.